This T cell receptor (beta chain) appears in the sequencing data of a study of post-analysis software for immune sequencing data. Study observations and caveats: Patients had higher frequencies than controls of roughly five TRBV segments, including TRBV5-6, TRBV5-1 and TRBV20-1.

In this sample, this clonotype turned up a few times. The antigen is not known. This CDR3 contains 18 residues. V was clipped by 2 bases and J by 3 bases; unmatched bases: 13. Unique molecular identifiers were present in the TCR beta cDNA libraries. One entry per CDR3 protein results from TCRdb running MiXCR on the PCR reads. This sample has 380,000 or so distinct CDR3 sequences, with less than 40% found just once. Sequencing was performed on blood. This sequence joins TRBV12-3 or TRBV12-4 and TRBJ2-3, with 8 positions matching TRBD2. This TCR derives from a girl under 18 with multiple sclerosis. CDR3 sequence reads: CASSLKRRGVGLTDTQYF. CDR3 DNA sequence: TGTGCCAGCAGTTTAAAGCGGCGGGGGGTCGGACTGACAGATACGCAGTATTTT.